Listed below are T cell receptor beta chains from one sample, sequenced in a study of T cells after posttransplantation cyclophosphamide. TCRdb's table, derived via immunoSEQ multiplex PCR, lists solely in-frame clones and lacks some. The sample contains 30,000 to 40,000 clones, none of them singletons. The sample taken for sequencing was PBMCs. Every receptor here comes from a man aged 50 to 59 in good health, CMV-negative, and a related stem cell transplant donor. The CDR3 runs from the conserved cysteine through the conserved F or W. A D gene is named only where the DNA matches it firmly. Clone size is not always given. Where it is, it says once, few, many or a class for expanded clones.

>TRBJ1-5|NA|TRBV5-8|many
CASRPQDSQPQHF
TGTGCCAGCAGACCCCAGGACAGCCAGCCCCAGCATTTT
>TRBJ2-2|TRBD1|TRBV5-4|many
CASSFTGGPTGELFF
TGTGCCAGCAGCTTTACAGGGGGGCCCACCGGGGAGCTGTTTTTT
>TRBJ1-2|NA|TRBV7-2|many
CASGLGSIAHNYGYTF
TGTGCCAGCGGGTTGGGGAGCATAGCACACAACTATGGCTACACCTTC
>TRBJ1-4|TRBD1|TRBV5-4|many
CASSALQGSNEKLFF
TGTGCCAGCAGCGCCCTACAGGGGTCTAATGAAAAACTGTTTTTT
>TRBJ1-4|NA|TRBV4-1|many
CASSIGEGDEKLFF
TGCGCCAGCAGCATCGGGGAAGGTGATGAAAAACTGTTTTTT
>TRBJ1-2|TRBD1|TRBV30|many
CAWSVRGFDGYTF
TGTGCCTGGAGTGTCAGGGGGTTTGATGGCTACACCTTC
>TRBJ2-2|TRBD2|TRBV11-2|NA
CASRTTSGVAGELFF
TGTGCCAGCAGGACGACTAGCGGGGTGGCCGGGGAGCTGTTTTTT
>TRBJ2-7|TRBD2|TRBV25-1|NA
CASSWEGRSYEQYF
TGTGCCAGCAGTTGGGAGGGGCGCTCCTACGAGCAGTACTTC
>TRBJ1-2|NA|TRBV6-5|many
CASSYQGNYGYTF
TGTGCCAGCAGTTACCAGGGTAACTATGGCTACACCTTC
>TRBJ2-1|TRBD1|TRBV5-4|few
CASSFILGQADYNEQFF
TGTGCCAGCAGCTTTATATTAGGACAGGCGGACTACAATGAGCAGTTCTTC
>TRBJ2-2|TRBD2|TRBV4-1|many
CASSQEAGGGGELFF
TGCGCCAGCAGCCAAGAGGCGGGGGGAGGCGGGGAGCTGTTTTTT
>TRBJ2-2|NA|TRBV2|many
CASGSLNTGELFF
TGTGCCAGCGGCAGTCTGAACACCGGGGAGCTGTTTTTT
>TRBJ1-5|NA|TRBV19|many
CASSILPRVDQPQHF
TGTGCCAGTAGTATCCTCCCCAGGGTAGACCAGCCCCAGCATTTT
>TRBJ2-3|TRBD1|TRBV5-6|many
CASSVLGQGNVDTQYF
TGTGCCAGCAGCGTGCTGGGACAGGGGAACGTAGATACGCAGTATTTT
>TRBJ1-2|NA|TRBV14|many
CASSLVGANYGYTF
TGTGCCAGCAGCCTCGTGGGAGCTAACTATGGCTACACCTTC
>TRBJ2-7|NA|TRBV10-2|many
CASSIPLPPYEQYF
TGCGCCAGCAGTATCCCCCTACCACCCTACGAGCAGTACTTC
>TRBJ1-5|NA|TRBV4-3|many
CASSQDTGVNQPQHF
TGCGCCAGCAGCCAAGATACGGGGGTCAATCAGCCCCAGCATTTT
>TRBJ2-7|NA|TRBV5-7|many
CASSLVRYSYEQYF
TGTGCCAGCAGCTTGGTGAGGTACTCCTACGAGCAGTACTTC
>TRBJ2-7|NA|TRBV11-2|few
CASSFGRSYEQYF
TGTGCCAGCAGCTTTGGCAGGTCCTACGAGCAGTACTTC
>TRBJ2-7|NA|TRBV27|many
CASSHSGGDIEQYF
TGTGCCAGCAGTCACTCTGGGGGGGACATAGAGCAGTACTTC
>TRBJ2-3|NA|TRBV5-1|many
CASSLALTHTDTQYF
TGCGCCAGCAGCTTGGCCCTCACTCACACAGATACGCAGTATTTT
>TRBJ1-1|NA|TRBV7-3|many
CASSPGGANTEAFF
TGTGCCAGCAGCCCGGGGGGGGCGAACACTGAAGCTTTCTTT
>TRBJ2-5|TRBD2|TRBV5-1|many
CASSSSGGDETQYF
TGCGCCAGCAGCTCTAGCGGGGGGGACGAGACCCAGTACTTC
>TRBJ1-1|NA|TRBV6-5|many
CASSYLGATEAFF
TGTGCCAGCAGTTACCTGGGGGCCACTGAAGCTTTCTTT
>TRBJ1-2|NA|TRBV18|many
CASSPSTSGSIGGYTF
TGTGCCAGCTCACCCTCGACTAGTGGGTCTATTGGTGGCTACACCTTC
>TRBJ1-1|NA|TRBV5-1|many
CASSLGLGSETEAFF
TGCGCCAGCAGCTTGGGTCTCGGGTCGGAGACTGAAGCTTTCTTT
>TRBJ2-5|TRBD1|TRBV4-1|many
CASSQADRGRETQYF
TGCGCCAGCAGCCAAGCGGACAGGGGTCGAGAGACCCAGTACTTC
>TRBJ2-3|TRBD2|TRBV7-9|many
CASSLALAGGYGTDTQYF
TGTGCCAGCAGCTTAGCACTAGCGGGAGGATACGGCACAGATACGCAGTATTTT
>TRBJ2-1|TRBD2|TRBV7-8|many
CASSLSAAGDPREQFF
TGTGCCAGCAGCTTAAGTGCCGCGGGAGATCCCAGGGAGCAGTTCTTC
>TRBJ2-3|TRBD1|TRBV19|many
CASSTSRQGWADTQYF
TGTGCCAGTAGTACCTCTAGACAGGGCTGGGCGGATACGCAGTATTTT
>TRBJ2-2|NA|TRBV19|many
CASSIGANTGELFF
TGTGCCAGTAGTATAGGAGCAAACACCGGGGAGCTGTTTTTT
>TRBJ2-3|NA|TRBV19|many
CATRTSTDTQYF
TGTGCCACAAGGACTAGCACAGATACGCAGTATTTT
>TRBJ1-2|NA|TRBV7-3|NA
CASSLGGSGVNYGYTF
TGTGCCAGCAGCTTGGGGGGTAGCGGAGTAAACTATGGCTACACCTTC
>TRBJ2-3|TRBD2|TRBV25-1|many
CASSRLAGDTDTQYF
TGTGCCAGTTCACGACTAGCGGGAGACACAGATACGCAGTATTTT
>TRBJ2-7|NA|TRBV5-1|many
CASSPSPPGTLPYEQYF
TGCGCCAGCAGCCCGAGTCCCCCTGGGACACTTCCCTACGAGCAGTACTTC
>TRBJ2-2|NA|TRBV18|many
CASSSGINTGELFF
TGTGCCAGCTCATCCGGGATTAACACCGGGGAGCTGTTTTTT
>TRBJ2-1|TRBD2|TRBV11-2|many
CASSLVRWASGIFEQFF
TGTGCCAGCAGCTTAGTACGGTGGGCTAGCGGGATATTTGAGCAGTTCTTC
>TRBJ2-5|TRBD2|TRBV7-2|many
CASSLGTSGVLGETQYF
TGTGCCAGCAGCTTAGGGACTAGCGGGGTACTCGGGGAGACCCAGTACTTC
>TRBJ2-7|TRBD1|TRBV18|many
CASSPGKTGAYEQYF
TGTGCCAGCTCACCGGGGAAGACAGGGGCCTACGAGCAGTACTTC
>TRBJ2-3|NA|TRBV9|few
CASSVASPDTQYF
TGTGCCAGCAGCGTAGCGTCCCCAGATACGCAGTATTTT
>TRBJ2-5|NA|TRBV2|many
CASNPQGQETQYF
TGTGCCTCAAACCCGCAGGGCCAAGAGACCCAGTACTTC
>TRBJ1-1|NA|TRBV7-9|many
CASNPGGFDTEAFF
TGTGCCAGCAACCCGGGGGGCTTTGACACTGAAGCTTTCTTT
>TRBJ2-1|TRBD2|TRBV5-1|many
CASSLASGSSYEQFF
TGCGCCAGCAGCTTGGCTAGCGGGAGTTCGTATGAGCAGTTCTTC
>TRBJ2-1|TRBD2|TRBV19|few
CASSIWTSVYNEQFF
TGTGCCAGTAGTATTTGGACTAGCGTTTACAATGAGCAGTTCTTC
>TRBJ2-1|TRBD2|TRBV14|NA
CASSHRIASGAYNEQFF
TGTGCCAGCAGCCATCGAATCGCTAGCGGGGCCTACAATGAGCAGTTCTTC
>TRBJ1-2|NA|TRBV28|many
CASSFNDGRDYGYTF
TGTGCCAGCAGTTTTAACGATGGCCGGGACTATGGCTACACCTTC
>TRBJ1-2|NA|TRBV19|many
CASTRAIGPANYGYTF
TGTGCCAGTACCCGAGCGATAGGCCCGGCTAACTATGGCTACACCTTC
>TRBJ1-2|NA|TRBV5-1|many
CASSRPGGAAGGYTF
TGCGCCAGCAGCCGGCCCGGGGGGGCCGCTGGGGGCTACACCTTC
>TRBJ1-1|TRBD1|TRBV5-4|many
CASRAGGFVGTEAFF
TGTGCCAGCAGGGCAGGGGGCTTTGTGGGCACTGAAGCTTTCTTT
>TRBJ2-2|NA|TRBV2|many
CASSERLSGTGELFF
TGTGCCAGCAGTGAACGCCTGTCGGGGACCGGGGAGCTGTTTTTT
>TRBJ2-2|TRBD2|TRBV19|many
CASSGMGLAGSYTGELFF
TGTGCCAGTAGTGGTATGGGACTAGCGGGGTCCTACACCGGGGAGCTGTTTTTT
>TRBJ2-7|NA|TRBV7-3|NA
CASSLMGGGPSYEQYF
TGTGCCAGCAGCTTAATGGGGGGTGGACCATCCTACGAGCAGTACTTC
>TRBJ2-1|NA|TRBV29-1|many
CSVEGQVSSYNEQFF
TGCAGCGTTGAAGGGCAGGTTAGCTCCTACAATGAGCAGTTCTTC
>TRBJ2-7|TRBD2|TRBV5-1|NA
CASSTGLAGDYEQYF
TGCGCCAGCAGCACCGGACTAGCGGGGGACTACGAGCAGTACTTC
>TRBJ2-7|TRBD2|TRBV5-4|many
CASSFAGGRYEQYF
TGTGCCAGCAGCTTTGCGGGGGGGCGGTACGAGCAGTACTTC